A single sample is the source of the 2 T cell receptor beta chains below, sequenced in a study of cytomegalovirus exposure and HLA in healthy donors. The PCR ran on 60 Vbeta and 13 Jbeta primers. Using immunoSEQ multiplex PCR, the repertoire was profiled, and TCRdb retains in-frame clones only, with some absent. Of approximately 110,000 clones in the sample, more than 75% were seen once. Sequencing was carried out using PBMCs. The source of these receptors is a man aged 35 to 55 in good health and CMV-seronegative.

The chain recombines TRBV11-2 with TRBJ1-1; 7 bases match TRBD1. The CDR3 extends over 14 amino acids. Trimming cost V 6 bases and J 2 bases; bases outside gene matches: 6. Per germline, CDR1 SGHAT and CDR2 FQNNGV. CDR3 in DNA: TGTGCCAGCAGTACGCAGGGGGTTAACACTGAAGCTTTCTTT. It specifies CASSTQGVNTEAFF.

CDR3 sequence: CANRDRYYEQYF. Here the CDR3 DNA reads TGTGCCAACCGGGACAGGTACTACGAGCAGTACTTC. The chain carries TRBV6-4 and TRBJ2-7; 8 bases line up with TRBD1. With 10 bases clipped from V and 3 bases from J, the junction kept 5 bases outside the gene matches. Germline CDR1 MRHNA, CDR2 SNTAGT. The CDR3 runs 12 residues.